This T cell receptor beta chain emerged from a study of glioma-infiltrating T cells after dendritic cell vaccination. TCRB CDR3 was amplified from 2 ug genomic DNA or less. Method: immunoSEQ multiplex PCR; TCRdb's copy keeps in-frame clones and lacks some. The sample has about 65,000 clones; roughly nine tenths are singletons. The time point here: after dendritic cell vaccination, including at tumor progression/relapse. The V segment lost 4 bases and the J segment 2 bases; nucleotides outside the gene matches: 4. CDR3 length: 14 amino acids. The germline V gene encodes CDR1 SGDLS and CDR2 YYNGEE. The rearrangement links TRBV9 to TRBJ2-7, with 9 positions matching TRBD1. The input for sequencing was blood, taken after dendritic cell vaccination. The TCR originated in a human donor with glioblastoma. This chain's CDR3 is CASSSGTGTYEQYF. CDR3 in DNA: TGTGCCAGCAGCAGCGGGACAGGGACCTACGAGCAGTACTTC.